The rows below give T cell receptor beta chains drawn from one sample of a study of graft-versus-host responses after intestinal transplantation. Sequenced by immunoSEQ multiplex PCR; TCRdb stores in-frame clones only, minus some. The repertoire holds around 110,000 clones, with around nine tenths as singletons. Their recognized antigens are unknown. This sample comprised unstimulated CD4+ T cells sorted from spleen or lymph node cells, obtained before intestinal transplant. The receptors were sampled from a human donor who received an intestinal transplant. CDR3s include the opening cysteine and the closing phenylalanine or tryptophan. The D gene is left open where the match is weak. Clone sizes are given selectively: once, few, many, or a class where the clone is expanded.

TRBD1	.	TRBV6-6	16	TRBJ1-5	TGTGCCAGCAGTTCCTCACGACAGGGGTGGGATCAGCCCCAGCATTTT	CASSSSRQGWDQPQHF
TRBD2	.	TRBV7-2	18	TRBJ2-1	TGTGCCAGCAGCCCGAACCCCCTGTGGCGGGGGAGGGGCAATGAGCAGTTCTTC	CASSPNPLWRGRGNEQFF
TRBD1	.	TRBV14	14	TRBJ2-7	TGTGCCAGCAGCCACGACAGGGGGCCGTACGAGCAGTACTTC	CASSHDRGPYEQYF
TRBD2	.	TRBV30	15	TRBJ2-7	TGTGCCTGGAGTGCAGGGACTAGCGGTTCCTACGAGCAGTACTTC	CAWSAGTSGSYEQYF
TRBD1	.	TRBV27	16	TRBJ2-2	TGTGCCAGCAGTTCAACCGGGACAGGAAACACCGGGGAGCTGTTTTTT	CASSSTGTGNTGELFF
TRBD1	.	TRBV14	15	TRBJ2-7	TGTGCCAGCAGCCTCGGAGGGACAGGGGCCTACGAGCAGTACTTC	CASSLGGTGAYEQYF
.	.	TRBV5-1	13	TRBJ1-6	TGCGCCAGCAGCTTGGGTGGGAGTTCACCCCTCCACTTT	CASSLGGSSPLHF
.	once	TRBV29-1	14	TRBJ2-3	TGCAGCGTTGAATTAGGGGTTGGGCCAGATACGCAGTATTTT	CSVELGVGPDTQYF
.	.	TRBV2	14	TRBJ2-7	TGTGCCAGCAGTGAAAACAGGGTCCCCTACGAGCAGTACTTC	CASSENRVPYEQYF
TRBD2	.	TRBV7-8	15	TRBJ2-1	TGTGCCAGCAGCTTAGCTCCAGCGGGAGTGAATGAGCAGTTCTTC	CASSLAPAGVNEQFF
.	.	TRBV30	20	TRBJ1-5	TGTGCCTGGAGTGTACGAAGGGCAGGGGCCACGCTATGGTATGGGCAGCCCCAGCATTTT	CAWSVRRAGATLWYGQPQHF
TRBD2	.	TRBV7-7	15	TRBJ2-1	TGTGCCAGCAGCGCCCGGGAGGGCCGGTTCAATGAGCAGTTCTTC	CASSAREGRFNEQFF
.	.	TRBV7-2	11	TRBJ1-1	TGTGCCAGCAGCTACGGCACTGAAGCTTTCTTT	CASSYGTEAFF
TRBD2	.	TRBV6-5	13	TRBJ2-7	TGTGCCAGCAGTTACGGGACTAGTGCTTATCAGTACTTC	CASSYGTSAYQYF
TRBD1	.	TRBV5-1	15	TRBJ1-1	TGCGCCAGCAGCTCACTGGACAGGGGTAACACTGAAGCTTTCTTT	CASSSLDRGNTEAFF
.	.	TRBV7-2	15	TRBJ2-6	TGTGCCAGCAGCTCGACTGCCTCTGGGGCCAACGTCCTGACTTTC	CASSSTASGANVLTF
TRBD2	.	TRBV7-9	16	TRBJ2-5	TGTGCCAGCAGCAGGACGGGGGGGACTTTCCAAGAGACCCAGTACTTC	CASSRTGGTFQETQYF
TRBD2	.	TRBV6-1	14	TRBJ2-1	TGTGCCAGCAGTCTCGGGACTAGCAACGATGAGCAGTTCTTC	CASSLGTSNDEQFF
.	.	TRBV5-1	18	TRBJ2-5	TGCGCCAGCAGCTTGGGGGGGTTGACAGGTCCCCCCCAAGAGACCCAGTACTTC	CASSLGGLTGPPQETQYF
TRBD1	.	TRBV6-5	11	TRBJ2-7	TGTGCCACCAGGGACAGCTACGAGCAGTACTTC	CATRDSYEQYF
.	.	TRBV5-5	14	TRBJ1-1	TGTGCCAGCAGCTCCGAACCAGGAAGGATTGAAGCTTTCTTT	CASSSEPGRIEAFF
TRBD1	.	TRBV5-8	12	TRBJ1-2	TGTGCCAGCAGGACAGGGGGCTATGGCTACACCTTC	CASRTGGYGYTF
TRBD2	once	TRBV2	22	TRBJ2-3	TGTGCCAGTCTCCGGGACAGGGCCCATACTAGCGGGGGAAAAGAGGGCACAGATACGCAGTATTTT	CASLRDRAHTSGGKEGTDTQYF
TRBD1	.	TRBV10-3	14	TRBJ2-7	TGTGCCATCAGAGGGACAGGGGGATCCTACGAGCAGTACTTC	CAIRGTGGSYEQYF
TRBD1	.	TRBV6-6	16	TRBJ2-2	TGTGCCAGCAGTTACACAGGGGGGCCGTTGGGCGGGGAGCTGTTTTTT	CASSYTGGPLGGELFF
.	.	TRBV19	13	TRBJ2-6	TGTGCCAGCCGTAGCTCTGGGGCCAACGTCCTGACTTTC	CASRSSGANVLTF
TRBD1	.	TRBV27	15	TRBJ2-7	TGTGCCAGCAGTTTAAGACCCGGGACAGGGGGCGAGCAGTACTTC	CASSLRPGTGGEQYF
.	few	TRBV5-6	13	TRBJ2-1	TGTGCCAGCAGTTACGACAGGAACAATGAGCAGTTCTTC	CASSYDRNNEQFF
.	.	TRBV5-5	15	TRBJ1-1	TGTGCCAGCAAACTAGGTGGTACAGTTCACACTGAAGCTTTCTTT	CASKLGGTVHTEAFF
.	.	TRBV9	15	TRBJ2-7	TGTGCCAGCAGCGTATTGGCGGGGAGGTCCTACGAGCAGTACTTC	CASSVLAGRSYEQYF
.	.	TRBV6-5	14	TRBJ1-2	TGTGCCAGCAGTTACTCAAGGGGCGGCTATGGCTACACCTTC	CASSYSRGGYGYTF
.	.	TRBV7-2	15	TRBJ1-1	TGTGCCAGCAGCTTACTCCCGACATTGAACACTGAAGCTTTCTTT	CASSLLPTLNTEAFF
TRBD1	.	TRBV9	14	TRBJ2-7	TGTGCCAGCAGCGTAGGGGGACAGCGAGATAAGCAGTACTTC	CASSVGGQRDKQYF
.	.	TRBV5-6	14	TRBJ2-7	TGTGCCAGCAGCTTGTCGCAGGTTCCCTACGAGCAGTACTTC	CASSLSQVPYEQYF
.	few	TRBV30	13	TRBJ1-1	TGTGCCTGGGTTTACGGGAGTACGACTGAAGCTTTCTTT	CAWVYGSTTEAFF
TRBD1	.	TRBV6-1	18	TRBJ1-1	TGTGCCAGCAGTGTTGGGACAGGCCCTCGGTGGATGAACACTGAAGCTTTCTTT	CASSVGTGPRWMNTEAFF
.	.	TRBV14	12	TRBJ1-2	TGTGCCAGCAGCCAGCAGAACTATGGCTACACCTTC	CASSQQNYGYTF
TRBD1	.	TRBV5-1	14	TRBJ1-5	TGCGCCAGCAGCTTGCAGGGGGTGGATCAGCCCCAGCATTTT	CASSLQGVDQPQHF
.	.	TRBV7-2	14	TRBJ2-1	TGTGCCAGCAGCTTAGCGAGGGGGGGCAATGAGCAGTTCTTC	CASSLARGGNEQFF
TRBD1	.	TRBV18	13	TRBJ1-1	TGTGCCAGCTCACCGGACAGGGCCTCTGAAGCTTTCTTT	CASSPDRASEAFF
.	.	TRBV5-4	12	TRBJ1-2	TGTGCCAGCAGCTTAGACAAATATGGCTACACCTTC	CASSLDKYGYTF
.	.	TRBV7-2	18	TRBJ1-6	TGTGCCAGCAGCTTAGTAACAGATTTTTTCTCCTATAATTCACCCCTCCACTTT	CASSLVTDFFSYNSPLHF
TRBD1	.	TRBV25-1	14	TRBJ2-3	TGTGCCAGCAGTGGCACAGGGGCTGGGGATACGCAGTATTTT	CASSGTGAGDTQYF
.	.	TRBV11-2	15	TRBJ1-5	TGTGCCAGCAGCTTACAGGGGCATAGCAATCAGCCCCAGCATTTT	CASSLQGHSNQPQHF
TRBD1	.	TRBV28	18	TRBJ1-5	TGTGCCAGCAGTTTCGTCCGGGACAGACCCTATAGCAATCAGCCCCAGCATTTT	CASSFVRDRPYSNQPQHF
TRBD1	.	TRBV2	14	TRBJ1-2	TGTGCCAGCGCGGGACAGGGGGATAACTATGGCTACACCTTC	CASAGQGDNYGYTF
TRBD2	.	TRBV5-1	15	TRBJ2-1	TGCGCCAGCAGCTTGGTAGCGGGAGCTTACAATGAGCAGTTCTTC	CASSLVAGAYNEQFF
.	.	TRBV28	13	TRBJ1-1	TGTGCCAGCAGACCCAGGGCTTACGGTGAAGCTTTCTTT	CASRPRAYGEAFF
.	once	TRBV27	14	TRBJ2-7	TGTGCCAGCAGTTTGTCCTACCAGGGGTACGAGCAGTACTTC	CASSLSYQGYEQYF
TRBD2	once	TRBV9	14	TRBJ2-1	TGTGCCAGCAAAGCGGGAGATTCCTACAATGAGCAGTTCTTC	CASKAGDSYNEQFF
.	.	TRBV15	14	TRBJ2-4	TGTGCCACCAGCAGAGACAGGGCCAAAAACATTCAGTACTTC	CATSRDRAKNIQYF
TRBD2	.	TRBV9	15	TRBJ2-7	TGTGCCAGCAGCTGGGGACTAGCGGGAGGGAATGAGCAGTACTTC	CASSWGLAGGNEQYF
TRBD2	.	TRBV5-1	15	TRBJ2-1	TGCGCCAGCAGCCGGGAGACAGCGGGAGTCGATGAGCAGTTCTTC	CASSRETAGVDEQFF
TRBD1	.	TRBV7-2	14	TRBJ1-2	TGTGCCAGCAGCCAACAGGGGGCGCAGGGTGGCTACACCTTC	CASSQQGAQGGYTF
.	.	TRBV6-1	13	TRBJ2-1	TGTGCCAGCAGACGAGTAGGGGTTTATGGGCAGTTCTTC	CASRRVGVYGQFF
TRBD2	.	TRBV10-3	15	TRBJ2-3	TGTGCCATCAGTAGCCAAGCGGGGGGGCCAGATACGCAGTATTTT	CAISSQAGGPDTQYF
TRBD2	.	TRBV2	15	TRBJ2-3	TGTGCCAGCAGTGGGACTAGCGGACGCACAGATACGCAGTATTTT	CASSGTSGRTDTQYF
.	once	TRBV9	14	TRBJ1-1	TGTGCCAGCACCCAATTGACAGTGGCCACTGAAGCTTTCTTT	CASTQLTVATEAFF
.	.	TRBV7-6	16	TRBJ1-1	TGTGCCAGCAGCTTAGGGACAGTCGATGTGAACACTGAAGCTTTCTTT	CASSLGTVDVNTEAFF
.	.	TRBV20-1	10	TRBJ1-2	TGCAGTGCTAGTCCAGGGGGCTACACCTTC	CSASPGGYTF